The 29 T cell receptor beta chains presented below share a single source sample, sequenced in a study of blood T cell repertoires in COVID-19. Repertoires were generated with immunoSEQ multiplex PCR, while TCRdb's copy carries only in-frame clones and drops some. The sample lists some 150,000 clones; around four fifths were seen once. The sequencing sample was made of peripheral blood. Source of these receptors: a human donor in a cohort sampled during active COVID-19.

This chain links TRBV29-1 with TRBJ1-1; D ambiguous. CDR1 is SQVTM, CDR2 ANQGSEA, per germline. The CDR3 is 10 residues long. V was trimmed by 5 bases and J by 6 bases, leaving 7 bases between them. CDR3 nucleotides: TGCAGCGTTAGTACGGCTGAAGCTTTCTTT. Protein sequence: CSVSTAEAFF.

J is TRBJ2-5 and V is TRBV5-4; 7 bases line up with TRBD2. The CDR3 has 15 amino acids. V lost 4 bases, J lost 1 base, and 7 bases stayed unmatched. CDR1 and CDR2 from the germline V gene are SGHNT and YYREEE (reference sequence). The CDR3 protein is CASSLRTSSQETQYF. DNA for the CDR3: TGTGCCAGCAGCCTGAGGACTAGTAGCCAAGAGACCCAGTACTTC.

This clone showed up just a few times. V is TRBV19 and J is TRBJ1-1, with D maybe TRBD1 (5 bases). With 3 bases removed from V and 4 bases from J, the gap between germline ends came to 15 bases. CDR1 LNHDA and CDR2 SQIVND come from the germline V gene (reference sequence). This CDR3 has 15 amino acids. CDR3 residues: CASSMRRGGSTEAFF. The CDR3 DNA is TGTGCCAGTAGTATGCGCCGCGGGGGGAGCACTGAAGCTTTCTTT.

The rearrangement joins TRBV2 to TRBJ1-5; D is unresolved. CDR1 and CDR2 from the germline V gene are SNHLY and FYNNEI. Trimming took off 6 bases at V and 5 bases at J, with 8 bases between the two ends. This CDR3 region has 12 residues. In DNA, the CDR3 is TGTGCCAGCAGGAACATGGATCAGCCCCAGCATTTT. It specifies CASRNMDQPQHF. Drawing the rest from reference TRBV2 and TRBJ1-5, the complete variable domain is EPEVTQTPSHQVTQMGQEVILRCVPISNHLYFYWYRQILGQKVEFLVSFYNNEISEKSEIFDDQFSVERPDGSNFTLKIRSTKLEDSAMYFCASRNMDQPQHFGDGTRLSIL.

The CDR3 sequence: CASSQRDRVSNTGELFF. As DNA, the CDR3 is TGCGCCAGCAGTCAACGGGACAGGGTATCGAACACCGGGGAGCTGTTTTTT. This chain connects TRBV23-1 to TRBJ2-2, with 9 bases fitting TRBD1. TRBV23-1 is flagged as an ORF with uncertain function. The CDR3 length is 17 residues. V was clipped by 2 bases and J by 0 bases; unmatched bases: 4.

This clone was observed a few times. V gene TRBV2 combines with J gene TRBJ2-7; D call uncertain. With 4 bases removed from V and 0 bases from J, the gap between germline ends came to 7 bases. The CDR3 totals 13 residues. CDR1 and CDR2 from the germline V gene are SNHLY and FYNNEI. The CDR3 DNA reads as TGTGCCAGCAGTGGTCTTATCTCCTACGAGCAGTACTTC. Translation gives CASSGLISYEQYF.

CDR3 amino acids: CATSREETSGVRDTQYF. The CDR3 DNA is TGTGCCACCAGCAGAGAGGAGACTAGCGGAGTCCGGGATACGCAGTATTTT. This chain links TRBV15 with TRBJ2-3; TRBD2 matches 9 bases. The trim removed 0 bases at V and 6 bases at J, leaving 10 bases unmatched. This CDR3 has 17 amino acids. Germline V CDR1 and CDR2: LNHNV, YYDKDF (reference sequence).

The rearrangement uses TRBV9 and TRBJ1-3; D not certain. Trimming left V 4 bases short and J 2 bases short, with 13 bases between. Germline-derived CDR1 and CDR2 are SGDLS and YYNGEE. This CDR3 is 15 amino acids long. DNA for the CDR3: TGTGCCAGCAGCCCCCAGAATCTCCCTGGAAACACCATATATTTT. Protein sequence: CASSPQNLPGNTIYF.

This chain connects TRBV7-9 to TRBJ1-2; D is uncertain. Trimming stripped 4 bases from V and 6 bases from J, with 18 bases between. Germline V gives CDR1 SEHNR, CDR2 FQNEAQ (reference sequence). The CDR3 contains 15 residues. The CDR3 loop reads CASSSLREVQDGYTF. The CDR3 DNA reads as TGTGCCAGCAGCTCCCTGAGGGAGGTGCAGGATGGCTACACCTTC.

This rearrangement joins TRBV4-3 to TRBJ1-1; no definite D call. V lost 5 bases, J lost 0 bases, and 16 bases lay in between. Per germline, CDR1 LGHNA and CDR2 YSLEER. This CDR3 has 16 amino acids. The CDR3 reads CASSSQPKSLNTEAFF. Here the CDR3 DNA reads TGCGCCAGCAGCTCGCAACCCAAGAGTCTGAACACTGAAGCTTTCTTT.

The gene calls are TRBV9 and TRBJ1-2; D might be TRBD1 (5 bases). Per germline, CDR1 SGDLS and CDR2 YYNGEE. The CDR3 spans 15 residues. Deletions cut 4 bases from V and 5 bases from J, with 18 bases between. The CDR3 DNA sequence: TGTGCCAGCAGCCCCCGGGAGGGACGGAATTATGGCTACACCTTC. Protein product: CASSPREGRNYGYTF.

This sequence joins TRBV28 and TRBJ2-1; D ambiguous. Looked up from germline, CDR1 is MDHEN and CDR2 is SYDVKM. V was clipped by 10 bases and J by 6 bases, with 13 bases between them. The CDR3 extends over 12 amino acids. CDR3 sequence reads: CATKLLLNEQFF. CDR3 bases: TGTGCCACCAAGCTTCTTCTCAATGAGCAGTTCTTC. The full variable domain, rest sourced from reference TRBV28 and TRBJ2-1, is DVKVTQSSRYLVKRTGEKVFLECVQDMDHENMFWYRQDPGLGLRLIYFSYDVKMKEKGDIPEGYSVSREKKERFSLILESASTNQTSMYLCATKLLLNEQFFGPGTRLTVL.

This chain uses TRBV9 with TRBJ2-2; weak D call: TRBD2 (6 bases). Trimming pared 5 bases from V and 4 bases from J, leaving 15 bases between. The CDR3 contains 15 residues. CDR1 is SGDLS and CDR2 is YYNGEE in the germline V gene. The CDR3 region has the DNA TGTGCCAGCAGGGCCCAAGCGGGCCCCACCGGGGAGCTGTTTTTT. It encodes CASRAQAGPTGELFF.

The genes are TRBV27 and TRBJ2-5; tentative D call: TRBD2 (5 bases). CDR3 length: 12 amino acids. The germline V gene has CDR1 MNHEY and CDR2 SMNVEV (reference sequence). The ends were cut back, 3 bases at V and 5 bases at J, with 7 bases in the middle. CDR3 bases: TGTGCCAGCAGTTTCCCGGGGGAGACCCAGTACTTC. Its protein product is CASSFPGETQYF.

The rearrangement links TRBV11-2 to TRBJ2-3; D is undetermined. Germline CDR1 is SGHAT and CDR2 is FQNNGV. V was trimmed by 2 bases and J by 4 bases, leaving 10 bases between them. The CDR3 is 14 amino acids. The CDR3 nucleotides are TGTGCCAGCAGCTTAAATACGGTGCCAGATACGCAGTATTTT. Its translation is CASSLNTVPDTQYF.

The chain carries TRBV18 and TRBJ1-5, with a possible D match to TRBD1 (5 bases). V gave up 2 bases and J gave up 6 bases, with 14 bases separating them. The CDR3 is 15 residues long. CDR1 KGHSH and CDR2 LQKENI come from the germline V gene. CDR3 sequence reads: CASSPGQGGIQPQHF. The CDR3 DNA sequence: TGTGCCAGCTCACCAGGCCAGGGAGGGATTCAGCCCCAGCATTTT.

The rearrangement uses TRBV6-6 and TRBJ2-3; the D gene is possibly TRBD1 (6 bases). From germline, CDR1 is MNHNY and CDR2 SVGAGI (reference sequence). Trimming took 6 bases from V and 5 from J, leaving 18 bases between them. This CDR3 comprises 15 residues. CDR3 residues: CASSSLGHPEDTQYF. The CDR3 nucleotides are TGTGCCAGCAGCTCCTTGGGACACCCCGAAGATACGCAGTATTTT.

The chain has TRBV6-5 and TRBJ1-5, with D uncertain. V shed 6 bases and J shed 5 bases, with 11 bases lying between them. The length of the CDR3 is 13 residues. Germline V gives CDR1 MNHEY, CDR2 SVGAGI. CDR3 bases: TGTGCCAGCAGCTCGACGGGAGATCAGCCCCAGCATTTT. Protein sequence: CASSSTGDQPQHF.

The chain uses TRBV15 and TRBJ2-5; D is perhaps TRBD1 (5 bases). V lost 1 base and J 5 bases, leaving 11 bases between the germline ends. CDR1 and CDR2 (germline): LNHNV, YYDKDF (reference sequence). This CDR3 spans 14 amino acids. The CDR3 region is CATSRGQGAETQYF. CDR3 nucleotides: TGTGCCACCAGCAGAGGGCAAGGGGCTGAGACCCAGTACTTC.

This chain connects TRBV2 to TRBJ2-3; TRBD2 agrees at 9 bases. Germline V gives CDR1 SNHLY, CDR2 FYNNEI. This CDR3 has 17 amino acids. The J segment lost 0 bases and the V segment lost 5 bases, leaving 9 bases of the junction unmatched. The CDR3 DNA follows: TGTGCCAGCAGTCCATTTTCACTAGCGGGTAGCACAGATACGCAGTATTTT. Its translation: CASSPFSLAGSTDTQYF.

The chain uses TRBV7-3 and TRBJ2-1; D is perhaps TRBD2 (5 bases). CDR1 is SGHTA, CDR2 FQGTGA, per germline. The CDR3 has 14 residues. Trimming left V 5 bases short and J 10 bases short, with 18 bases between. The CDR3 loop reads CASSLSGVAGEQFF. The DNA of the CDR3 is TGTGCCAGCAGCCTCTCCGGGGTAGCTGGAGAGCAGTTCTTC.

This clone was counted once. The chain links TRBV6-2 or TRBV6-3 to TRBJ2-3; 9 bases match TRBD2. The CDR3 consists of 17 residues. Germline V gene sequence: CDR1 MNHEY, CDR2 SVGEGT. The junction had 18 bases not matched to a gene; V was cut back by 7 bases and J by 7 bases. In nucleotides, the CDR3 is TGTGCCAGCACCCCGGTAGGAGCGGGAGGATATAGGAATACGCAGTATTTT. Encoded protein: CASTPVGAGGYRNTQYF.

V and J are TRBV5-1 and TRBJ2-1; TRBD2 matches at 12 bases. The CDR3 contains 14 residues. Germline values: CDR1 SGHRS, CDR2 YFSETQ. Losses at the gene ends were 4 bases for V and 6 bases for J; bases not matched to a gene: 2. The CDR3 coding sequence is TGCGCCAGCAGCGCGGGACTAGCGGGCAATGAGCAGTTCTTC. Its protein product is CASSAGLAGNEQFF. Full variable domain (missing parts from reference TRBV5-1 and TRBJ2-1): KAGVTQTPRYLIKTRGQQVTLSCSPISGHRSVSWYQQTPGQGLQFLFEYFSETQRNKGNFPGRFSGRQFSNSRSEMNVSTLELGDSALYLCASSAGLAGNEQFFGPGTRLTVL.

This clone appeared a single time. J is TRBJ2-1 and V is TRBV19, with TRBD1 identical over 7 bases. The junction had 7 bases not matched to a gene; V was cut back by 8 bases and J by 9 bases. The CDR3 length is 12 residues. In germline, CDR1 is LNHDA, CDR2 SQIVND (reference sequence). The CDR3 reads CASAFSGGEQFF. The CDR3 coding sequence is TGTGCCAGTGCTTTCTCAGGGGGTGAGCAGTTCTTC.

The rearrangement joins TRBV12-3 or TRBV12-4 to TRBJ1-1; no firm D call. CDR3 length: 13 residues. The V end was cut by 3 bases, the J end by 3 bases, with 8 bases between. The CDR3 is CASSLARDTEAFF. Written as DNA, the CDR3 is TGTGCCAGCAGTTTGGCGCGGGACACTGAAGCTTTCTTT.

The V gene is TRBV7-9, the J gene TRBJ2-2; 8 bases line up with TRBD2. The germline V gene has CDR1 SEHNR and CDR2 FQNEAQ (reference sequence). The V and J ends lost 0 bases and 4 bases, in that order; junction bases with no gene match: 7. This CDR3 has 17 amino acids. CDR3 sequence: CASSLATAGESTGELFF. As DNA, the CDR3 is TGTGCCAGCAGCTTAGCGACAGCGGGAGAAAGCACCGGGGAGCTGTTTTTT.

The V gene is TRBV28, the J gene TRBJ1-2; the D gene is possibly TRBD1 (5 bases). Trimming took off 5 bases at V and 2 bases at J, with 15 bases between the two ends. Germline CDR1 reads MDHEN; CDR2 reads SYDVKM. The CDR3 loop spans 15 amino acids. The CDR3 region is CASSIGDLPNYGYTF. The CDR3 nucleotides are TGTGCCAGCAGTATTGGGGACTTACCAAACTATGGCTACACCTTC.

The V call is TRBV28, the J call TRBJ1-4; D may be TRBD1 (5 bases). CDR1 is MDHEN and CDR2 is SYDVKM in the germline V gene. The CDR3 consists of 15 residues. Trimming shortened V by 1 base and J by 7 bases, and 13 bases separated the two germline ends. CDR3 sequence reads: CASSLSGRVGEKLFF. CDR3 nucleotides: TGTGCCAGCAGTTTATCCGGCAGGGTGGGTGAAAAACTGTTTTTT.

The chain couples TRBV5-1 to TRBJ2-6; TRBD1 is a possible D gene (6 bases). The CDR3 length is 18 residues. Trimming took 0 bases from V and 4 from J, leaving 17 bases between them. The germline gives CDR1 SGHRS, CDR2 YFSETQ. The CDR3 region has the DNA TGCGCCAGCAGCTTGGTAGGACAGACCCTTAGAGGGGCCAACGTCCTGACTTTC. Translated, it gives CASSLVGQTLRGANVLTF.